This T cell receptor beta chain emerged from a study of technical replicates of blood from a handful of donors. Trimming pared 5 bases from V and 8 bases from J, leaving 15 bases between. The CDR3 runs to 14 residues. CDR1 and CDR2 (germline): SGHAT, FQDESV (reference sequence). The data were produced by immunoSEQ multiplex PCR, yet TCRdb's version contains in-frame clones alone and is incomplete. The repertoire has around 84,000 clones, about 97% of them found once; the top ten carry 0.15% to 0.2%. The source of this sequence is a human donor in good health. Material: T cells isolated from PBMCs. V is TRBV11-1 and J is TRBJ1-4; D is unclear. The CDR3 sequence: CASSRVTAGEKLFF. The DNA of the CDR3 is TGTGCCAGCAGCCGGGTGACGGCGGGGGAAAAACTGTTTTTT.